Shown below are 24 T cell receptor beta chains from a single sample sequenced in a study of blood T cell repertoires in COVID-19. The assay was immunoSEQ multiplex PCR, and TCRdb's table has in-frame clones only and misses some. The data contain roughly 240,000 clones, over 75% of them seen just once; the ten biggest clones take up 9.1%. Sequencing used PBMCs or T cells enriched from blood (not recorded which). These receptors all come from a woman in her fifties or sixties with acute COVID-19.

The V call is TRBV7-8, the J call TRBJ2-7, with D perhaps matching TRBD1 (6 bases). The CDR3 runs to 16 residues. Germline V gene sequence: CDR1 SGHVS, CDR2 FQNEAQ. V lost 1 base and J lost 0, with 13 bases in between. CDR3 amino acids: CASSLGDGQFSYEQYF. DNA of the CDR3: TGTGCCAGCAGCTTAGGTGATGGACAGTTCTCCTACGAGCAGTACTTC.

CDR3 nucleotides: TGTGCCACCAAAAGGGGGCGGTCTGGAAACACCATATATTTT. Its translation is CATKRGRSGNTIYF. The chain has TRBV2 and TRBJ1-3; 7 bases match TRBD1. Germline CDR1 and CDR2: SNHLY and FYNNEI. The V gene end was trimmed by 10 bases and the J gene end by 1 base; junction bases not matched to a gene: 7. The CDR3 covers 14 residues.

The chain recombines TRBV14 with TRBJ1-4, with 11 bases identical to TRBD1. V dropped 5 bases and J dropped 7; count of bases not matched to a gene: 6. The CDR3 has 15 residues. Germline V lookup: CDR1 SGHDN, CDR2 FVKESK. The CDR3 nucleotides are TGTGCCAGCAGCTCCGGACAGGGGGCGCTTGAAAAACTGTTTTTT. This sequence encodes CASSSGQGALEKLFF. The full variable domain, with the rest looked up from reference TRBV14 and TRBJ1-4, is EAGVTQFPSHSVIEKGQTVTLRCDPISGHDNLYWYRRVMGKEIKFLLHFVKESKQDESGMPNNRFLAERTGGTYSTLKVQPAELEDSGVYFCASSSGQGALEKLFFGSGTQLSVL.

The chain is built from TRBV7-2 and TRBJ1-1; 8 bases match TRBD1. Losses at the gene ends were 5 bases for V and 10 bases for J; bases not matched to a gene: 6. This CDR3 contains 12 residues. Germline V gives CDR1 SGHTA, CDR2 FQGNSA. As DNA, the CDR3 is TGTGCCAGCAGCGTAAAGGGGACAGGAGCTTTCTTT. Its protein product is CASSVKGTGAFF.

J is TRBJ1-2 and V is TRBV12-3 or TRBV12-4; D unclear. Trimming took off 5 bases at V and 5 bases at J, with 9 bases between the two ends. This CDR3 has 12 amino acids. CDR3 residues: CASSPRSYGYTF. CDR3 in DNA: TGTGCCAGCAGTCCCCGGTCGTATGGCTACACCTTC.

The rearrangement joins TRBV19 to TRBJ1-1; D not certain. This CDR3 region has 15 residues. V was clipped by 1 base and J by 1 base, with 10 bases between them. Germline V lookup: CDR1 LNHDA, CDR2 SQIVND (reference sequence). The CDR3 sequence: CASSIGTGGNTEAFF. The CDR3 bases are TGTGCCAGTAGTATAGGAACGGGAGGGAACACTGAAGCTTTCTTT.

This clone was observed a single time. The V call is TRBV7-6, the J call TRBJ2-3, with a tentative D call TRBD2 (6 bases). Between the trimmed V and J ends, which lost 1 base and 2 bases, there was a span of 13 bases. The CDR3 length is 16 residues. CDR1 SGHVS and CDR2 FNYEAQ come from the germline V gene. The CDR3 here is CASSLDGGEVTDTQYF. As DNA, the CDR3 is TGTGCCAGCAGCTTAGACGGCGGGGAGGTCACAGATACGCAGTATTTT. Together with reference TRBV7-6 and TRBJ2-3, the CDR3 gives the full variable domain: GAGVSQSPRYKVTKRGQDVALRCDPISGHVSLYWYRQALGQGPEFLTYFNYEAQQDKSGLPNDRFSAERPEGSISTLTIQRTEQRDSAMYRCASSLDGGEVTDTQYFGPGTRLTVL.

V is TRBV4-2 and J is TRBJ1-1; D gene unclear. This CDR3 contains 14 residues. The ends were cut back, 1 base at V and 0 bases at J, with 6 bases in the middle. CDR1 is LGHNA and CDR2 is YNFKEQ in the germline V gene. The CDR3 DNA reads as TGTGCCAGCAGCCAAGGGACTATGAACACTGAAGCTTTCTTT. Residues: CASSQGTMNTEAFF.

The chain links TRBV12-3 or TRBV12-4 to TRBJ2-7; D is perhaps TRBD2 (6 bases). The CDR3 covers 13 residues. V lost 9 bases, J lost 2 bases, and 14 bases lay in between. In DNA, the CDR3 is TGTGCCAGAAAAAGCGGGTGGCCCTACGAGCAGTACTTC. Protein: CARKSGWPYEQYF.

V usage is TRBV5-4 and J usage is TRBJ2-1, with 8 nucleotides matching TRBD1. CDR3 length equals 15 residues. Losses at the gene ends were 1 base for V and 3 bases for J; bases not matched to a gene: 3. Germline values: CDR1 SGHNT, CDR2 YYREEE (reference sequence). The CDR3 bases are TGTGCCAGCAGCTTGCAAGGACAGGGCTACAATGAGCAGTTCTTC. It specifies CASSLQGQGYNEQFF.

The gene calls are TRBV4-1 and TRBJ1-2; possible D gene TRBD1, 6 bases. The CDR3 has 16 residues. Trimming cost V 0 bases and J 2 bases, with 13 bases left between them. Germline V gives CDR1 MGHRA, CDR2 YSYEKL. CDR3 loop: CASSQDSDSLNYGYTF. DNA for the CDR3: TGCGCCAGCAGCCAAGATTCGGACAGCTTGAACTATGGCTACACCTTC.

CDR3 sequence: CAWRTDRDAPLHF. CDR3 in DNA: TGTGCCTGGAGAACCGACAGGGACGCACCCCTCCACTTT. This chain uses TRBV30 with TRBJ1-6, with 7 bases aligning to TRBD1. Trimming at V came to 3 bases and at J to 11 bases, leaving 7 bases not matched to a gene. CDR1 GTSNPN and CDR2 SVGIG come from the germline V gene (reference sequence). The CDR3 sequence is 13 residues long. The full variable domain, rest sourced from reference TRBV30 and TRBJ1-6, is SQTIHQWPATLVQPVGSPLSLECTVEGTSNPNLYWYRQAAGRGLQLLFYSVGIGQISSEVPQNLSASRPQDRQFILSSKKLLLSDSGFYLCAWRTDRDAPLHFGNGTRLTVT.

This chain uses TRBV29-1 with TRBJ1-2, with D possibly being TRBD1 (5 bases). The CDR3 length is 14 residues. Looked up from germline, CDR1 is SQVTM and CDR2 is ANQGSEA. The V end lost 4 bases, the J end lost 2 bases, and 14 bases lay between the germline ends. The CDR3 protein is CSVGVRRQNYGYTF. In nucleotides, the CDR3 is TGCAGCGTTGGTGTAAGAAGACAGAACTATGGCTACACCTTC.

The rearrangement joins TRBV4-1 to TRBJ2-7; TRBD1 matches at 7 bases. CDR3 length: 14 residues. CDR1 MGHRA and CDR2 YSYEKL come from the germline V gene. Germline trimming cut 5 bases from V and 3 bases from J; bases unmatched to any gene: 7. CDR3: CASSNPGGSYEQYF. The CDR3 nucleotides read TGCGCCAGCAGCAATCCAGGGGGAAGCTACGAGCAGTACTTC.

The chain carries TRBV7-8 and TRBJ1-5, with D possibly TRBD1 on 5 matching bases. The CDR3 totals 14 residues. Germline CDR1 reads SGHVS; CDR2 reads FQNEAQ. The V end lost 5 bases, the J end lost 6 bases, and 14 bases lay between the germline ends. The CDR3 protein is CASSPPGLSQPQHF. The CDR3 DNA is TGTGCCAGCAGCCCGCCGGGACTGAGTCAGCCCCAGCATTTT.

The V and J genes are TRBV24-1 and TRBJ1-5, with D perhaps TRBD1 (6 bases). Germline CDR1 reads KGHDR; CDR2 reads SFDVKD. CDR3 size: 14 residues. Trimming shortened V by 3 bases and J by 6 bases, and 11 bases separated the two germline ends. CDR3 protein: CATSDRTVTQPQHF. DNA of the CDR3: TGTGCCACCAGTGATAGGACAGTTACTCAGCCCCAGCATTTT.

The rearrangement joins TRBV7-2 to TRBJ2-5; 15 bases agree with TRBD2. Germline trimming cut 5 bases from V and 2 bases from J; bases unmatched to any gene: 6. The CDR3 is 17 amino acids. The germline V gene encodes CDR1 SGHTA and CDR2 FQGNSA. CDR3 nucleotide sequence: TGTGCCAGCAGCATGGGGACTAGCGGGGGGTATCAAGAGACCCAGTACTTC. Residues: CASSMGTSGGYQETQYF. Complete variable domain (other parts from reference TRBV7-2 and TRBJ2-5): GAGVSQSPSNKVTEKGKDVELRCDPISGHTALYWYRQSLGQGLEFLIYFQGNSAPDKSGLPSDRFSAERTGGSVSTLTIQRTQQEDSAVYLCASSMGTSGGYQETQYFGPGTRLLVL.

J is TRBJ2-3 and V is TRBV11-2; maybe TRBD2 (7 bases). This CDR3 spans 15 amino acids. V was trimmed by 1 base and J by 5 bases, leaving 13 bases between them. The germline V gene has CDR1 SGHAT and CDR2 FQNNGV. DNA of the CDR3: TGTGCCAGCAGCTTAGCGGGGAGGGGGGTAGATACGCAGTATTTT. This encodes CASSLAGRGVDTQYF.

In DNA, the CDR3 is TGTGCCAGCAGTTACCGTTGGCAGACTGGAAACACCATATATTTT. It specifies CASSYRWQTGNTIYF. The rearrangement links TRBV6-5 to TRBJ1-3; D remains unclear. Germline-derived CDR1 and CDR2 are MNHEY and SVGAGI. Trimming stripped 2 bases from V and 2 bases from J, with 10 bases between. The CDR3 length is 15 residues.

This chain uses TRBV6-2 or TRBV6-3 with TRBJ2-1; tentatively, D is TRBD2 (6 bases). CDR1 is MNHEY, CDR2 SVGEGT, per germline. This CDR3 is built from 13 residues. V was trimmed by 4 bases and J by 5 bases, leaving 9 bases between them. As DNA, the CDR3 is TGTGCCAGCAGTTCCATAGCGGACAATGAGCAGTTCTTC. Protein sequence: CASSSIADNEQFF.

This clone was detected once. CDR3: CASKDGTNYGYTF. The CDR3 DNA follows: TGTGCCAGTAAGGACGGGACTAACTATGGCTACACCTTC. The chain couples TRBV19 to TRBJ1-2; no firm D call. Germline-derived CDR1 and CDR2 are LNHDA and SQIVND (reference sequence). The CDR3 is 13 residues long. Trimming removed 7 bases at V and 0 bases at J, with 9 bases between.

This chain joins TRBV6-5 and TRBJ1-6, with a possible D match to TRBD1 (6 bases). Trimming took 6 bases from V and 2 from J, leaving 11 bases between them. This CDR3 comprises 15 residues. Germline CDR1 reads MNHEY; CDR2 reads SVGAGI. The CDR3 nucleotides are TGTGCCAGCAGACAGGGTGAGGCCTATAATTCACCCCTCCACTTT. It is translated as CASRQGEAYNSPLHF.

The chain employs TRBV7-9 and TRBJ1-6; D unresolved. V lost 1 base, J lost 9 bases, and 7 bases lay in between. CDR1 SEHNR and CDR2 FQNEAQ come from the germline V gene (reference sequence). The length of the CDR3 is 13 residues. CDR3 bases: TGTGCCAGCAGCTTAGGGTTCGGTTCACCCCTCCACTTT. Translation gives CASSLGFGSPLHF.

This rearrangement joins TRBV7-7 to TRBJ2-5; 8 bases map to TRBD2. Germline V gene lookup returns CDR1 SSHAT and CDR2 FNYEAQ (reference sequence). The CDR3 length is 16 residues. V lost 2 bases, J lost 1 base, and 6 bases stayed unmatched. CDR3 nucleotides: TGTGCCAGCAGCTTATCCCCCAGCGGGGGCCAAGAGACCCAGTACTTC. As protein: CASSLSPSGGQETQYF.